This T cell receptor (beta chain) emerged from a study of blood T cell repertoires in COVID-19. Study-level background: From T cells, B-cell-depleted T cells, or PBMCs came the material, which was cDNA or gDNA.

Cohort assignment relied on participant-reported clinical history. In the study's own analysis: Estimates of nucleated cell counts were drawn from the amplification of reference gene primers. The assay was immunoSEQ multiplex PCR, and TCRdb's table has in-frame clones only and misses some. Clone size and V and J calls were adopted from that table, with D and trimming inferred from the DNA. The sample yields 120,000 to 150,000 clones, nearly 85% seen once. V shed 2 bases and J 5 bases; nucleotides not matched to a gene: 3. The CDR3 contains 14 residues. The germline V gene has CDR1 KGHSH and CDR2 LQKENI.

This TCR was sampled from a man aged 50-59 years in a cohort exposed to, infected with or recovered from COVID-19 (not recorded which). The J gene is TRBJ2-7, the V gene TRBV18; 10 positions match TRBD2. The sample consisted of PBMCs or T cells enriched from blood (not recorded which). The CDR3 loop is CASSPSGRAHEQYF. CDR3 nucleotide sequence: TGTGCCAGCTCACCAAGCGGGAGGGCCCACGAGCAGTACTTC.